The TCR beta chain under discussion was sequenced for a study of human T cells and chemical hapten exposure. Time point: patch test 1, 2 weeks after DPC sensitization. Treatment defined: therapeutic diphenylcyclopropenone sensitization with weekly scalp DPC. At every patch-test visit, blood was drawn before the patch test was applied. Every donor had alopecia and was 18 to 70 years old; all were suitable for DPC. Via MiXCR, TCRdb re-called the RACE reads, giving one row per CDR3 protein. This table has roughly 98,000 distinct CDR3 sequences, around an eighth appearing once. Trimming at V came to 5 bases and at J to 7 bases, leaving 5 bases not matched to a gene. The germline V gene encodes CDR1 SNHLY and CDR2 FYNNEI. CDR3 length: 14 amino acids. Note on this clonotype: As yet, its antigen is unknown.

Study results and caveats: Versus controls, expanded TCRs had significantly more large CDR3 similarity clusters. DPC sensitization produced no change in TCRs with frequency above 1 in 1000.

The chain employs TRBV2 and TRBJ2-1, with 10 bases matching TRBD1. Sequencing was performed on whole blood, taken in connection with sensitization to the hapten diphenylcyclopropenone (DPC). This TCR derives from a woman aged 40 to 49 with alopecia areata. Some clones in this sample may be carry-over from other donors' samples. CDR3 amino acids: CASSRQGARNEQFF. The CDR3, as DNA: TGTGCCAGCAGTCGACAGGGGGCGAGGAATGAGCAGTTCTTC.